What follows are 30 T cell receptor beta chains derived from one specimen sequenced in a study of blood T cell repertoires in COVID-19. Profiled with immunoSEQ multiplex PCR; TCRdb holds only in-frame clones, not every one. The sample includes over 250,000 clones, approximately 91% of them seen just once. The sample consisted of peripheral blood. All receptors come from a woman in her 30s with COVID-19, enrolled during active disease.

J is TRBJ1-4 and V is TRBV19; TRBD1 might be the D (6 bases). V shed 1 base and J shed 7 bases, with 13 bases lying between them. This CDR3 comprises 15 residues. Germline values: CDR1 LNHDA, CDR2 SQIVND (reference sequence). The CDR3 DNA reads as TGTGCCAGTAGTATAGGAACAGGGCTCAGTGAAAAACTGTTTTTT. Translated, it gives CASSIGTGLSEKLFF.

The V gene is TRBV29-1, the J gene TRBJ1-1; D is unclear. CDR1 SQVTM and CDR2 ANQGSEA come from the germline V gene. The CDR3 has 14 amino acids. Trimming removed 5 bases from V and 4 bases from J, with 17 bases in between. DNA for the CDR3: TGCAGCGTTCAGGACTACACAGAGAGCACTGAAGCTTTCTTT. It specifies CSVQDYTESTEAFF.

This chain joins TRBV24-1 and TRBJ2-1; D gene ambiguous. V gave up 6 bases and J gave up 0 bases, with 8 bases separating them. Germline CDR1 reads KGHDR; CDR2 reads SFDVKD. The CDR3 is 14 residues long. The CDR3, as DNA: TGTGCCACCAGTCTTTCAGGCTCCTACAATGAGCAGTTCTTC. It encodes CATSLSGSYNEQFF.

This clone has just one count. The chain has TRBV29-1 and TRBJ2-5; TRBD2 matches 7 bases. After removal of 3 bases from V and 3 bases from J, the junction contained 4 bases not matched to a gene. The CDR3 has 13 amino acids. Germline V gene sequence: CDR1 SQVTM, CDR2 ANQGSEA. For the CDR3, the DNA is TGCAGCGTTGAGGGGAGCGGGAAAGAGACCCAGTACTTC. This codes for CSVEGSGKETQYF.

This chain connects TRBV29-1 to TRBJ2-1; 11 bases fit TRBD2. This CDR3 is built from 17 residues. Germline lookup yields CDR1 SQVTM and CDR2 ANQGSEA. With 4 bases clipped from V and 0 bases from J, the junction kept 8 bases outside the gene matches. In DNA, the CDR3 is TGCAGCGTTGGGGGACTAGCGGTACTGAGCTCCTACAATGAGCAGTTCTTC. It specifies CSVGGLAVLSSYNEQFF.

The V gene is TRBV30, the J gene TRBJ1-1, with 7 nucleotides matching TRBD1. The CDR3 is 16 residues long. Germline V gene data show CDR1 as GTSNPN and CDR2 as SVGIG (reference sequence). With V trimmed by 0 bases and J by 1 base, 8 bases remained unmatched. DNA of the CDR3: TGTGCCTGGAGTGTACAAGGGGGCGCGGAGAACACTGAAGCTTTCTTT. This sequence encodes CAWSVQGGAENTEAFF.

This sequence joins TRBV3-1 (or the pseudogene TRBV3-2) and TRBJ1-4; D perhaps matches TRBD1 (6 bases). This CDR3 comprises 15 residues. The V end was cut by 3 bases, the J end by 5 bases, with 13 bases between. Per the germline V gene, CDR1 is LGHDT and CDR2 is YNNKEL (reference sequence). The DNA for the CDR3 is TGTGCCAGCAGCCAGGGCCGGGACACCAATGAAAAACTGTTTTTT. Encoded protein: CASSQGRDTNEKLFF.

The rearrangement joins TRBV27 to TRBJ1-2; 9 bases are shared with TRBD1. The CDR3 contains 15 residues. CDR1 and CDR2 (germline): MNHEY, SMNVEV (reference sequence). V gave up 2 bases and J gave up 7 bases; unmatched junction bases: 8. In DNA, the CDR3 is TGTGCCAGCAGTTTAAGGGAAGGGACAGGGTTTGGCTACACCTTC. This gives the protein CASSLREGTGFGYTF.

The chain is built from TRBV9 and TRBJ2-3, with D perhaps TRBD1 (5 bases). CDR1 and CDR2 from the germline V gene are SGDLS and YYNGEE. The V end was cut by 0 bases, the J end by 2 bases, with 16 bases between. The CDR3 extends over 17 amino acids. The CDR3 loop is CASSVVGRGRNTDTQYF. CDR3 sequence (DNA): TGTGCCAGCAGCGTAGTGGGAAGGGGCAGGAACACAGATACGCAGTATTTT.

In DNA form, the CDR3 reads TGTGCCAGTACCGGACTCGGGGGGCAGCCCCAGCATTTT. Translation gives CASTGLGGQPQHF. The rearrangement uses TRBV19 and TRBJ1-5; D possibly corresponds to TRBD1 (5 bases). Between the trimmed V and J ends, which lost 7 bases and 7 bases, there was a span of 14 bases. This CDR3 comprises 13 residues. Germline lookup yields CDR1 LNHDA and CDR2 SQIVND (reference sequence).

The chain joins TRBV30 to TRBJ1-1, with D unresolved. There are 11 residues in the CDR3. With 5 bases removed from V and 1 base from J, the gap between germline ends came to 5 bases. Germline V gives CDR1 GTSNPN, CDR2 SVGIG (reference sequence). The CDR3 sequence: CAWRWNTEAFF. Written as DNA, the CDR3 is TGTGCCTGGCGTTGGAACACTGAAGCTTTCTTT.

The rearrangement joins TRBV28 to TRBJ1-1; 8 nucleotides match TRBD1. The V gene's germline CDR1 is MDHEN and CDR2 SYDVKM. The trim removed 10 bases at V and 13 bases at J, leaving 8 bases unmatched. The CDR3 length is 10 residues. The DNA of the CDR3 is TGTGCCACCCACAGGGGGATGGTTTTCTTT. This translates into CATHRGMVFF.

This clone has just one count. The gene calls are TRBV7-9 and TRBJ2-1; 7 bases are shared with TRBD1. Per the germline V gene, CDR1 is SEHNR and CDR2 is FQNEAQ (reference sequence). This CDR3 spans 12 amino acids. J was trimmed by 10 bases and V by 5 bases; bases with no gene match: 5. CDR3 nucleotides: TGTGCCAGCAGCCCTAGGGGGCAAGAGCAGTTCTTC. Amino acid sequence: CASSPRGQEQFF.

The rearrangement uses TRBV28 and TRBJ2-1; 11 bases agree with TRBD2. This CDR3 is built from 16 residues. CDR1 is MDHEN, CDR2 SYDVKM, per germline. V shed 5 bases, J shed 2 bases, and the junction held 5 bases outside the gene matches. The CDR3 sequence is CASSLGLAAPYNEQFF. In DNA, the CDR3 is TGTGCCAGCAGTCTGGGACTAGCGGCTCCCTACAATGAGCAGTTCTTC.

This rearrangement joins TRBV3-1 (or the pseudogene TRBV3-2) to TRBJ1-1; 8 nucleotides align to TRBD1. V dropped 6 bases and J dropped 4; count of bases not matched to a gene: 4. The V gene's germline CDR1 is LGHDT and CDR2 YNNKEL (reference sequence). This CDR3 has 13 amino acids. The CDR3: CASSHTGGTEAFF. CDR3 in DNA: TGTGCCAGCAGTCATACAGGGGGCACTGAAGCTTTCTTT.

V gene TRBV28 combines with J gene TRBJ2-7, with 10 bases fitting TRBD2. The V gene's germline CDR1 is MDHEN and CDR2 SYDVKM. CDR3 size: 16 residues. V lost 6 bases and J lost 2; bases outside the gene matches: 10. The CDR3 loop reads CASSRDLAGDPYEQYF. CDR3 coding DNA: TGTGCCAGCAGCCGGGACCTAGCGGGAGATCCCTACGAGCAGTACTTC.

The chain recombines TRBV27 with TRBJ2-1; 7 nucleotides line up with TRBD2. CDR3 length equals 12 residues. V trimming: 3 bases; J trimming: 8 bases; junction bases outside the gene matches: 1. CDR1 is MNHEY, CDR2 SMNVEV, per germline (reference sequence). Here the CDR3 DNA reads TGTGCCAGCAGTTTGGGGGGGTATGAGCAGTTCTTC. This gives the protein CASSLGGYEQFF.

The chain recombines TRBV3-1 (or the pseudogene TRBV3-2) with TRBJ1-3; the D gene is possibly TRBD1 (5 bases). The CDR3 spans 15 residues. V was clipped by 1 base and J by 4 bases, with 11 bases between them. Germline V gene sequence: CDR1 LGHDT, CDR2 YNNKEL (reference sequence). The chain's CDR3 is CASSQGGGTGNTIYF. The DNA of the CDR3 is TGTGCCAGCAGCCAAGGGGGGGGAACGGGAAACACCATATATTTT.

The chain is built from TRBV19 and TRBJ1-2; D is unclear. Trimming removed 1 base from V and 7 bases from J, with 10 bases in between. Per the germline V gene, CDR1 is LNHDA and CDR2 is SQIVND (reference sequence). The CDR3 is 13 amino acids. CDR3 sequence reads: CASSIGGVSGYTF. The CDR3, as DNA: TGTGCCAGTAGTATAGGAGGTGTTTCTGGCTACACCTTC.

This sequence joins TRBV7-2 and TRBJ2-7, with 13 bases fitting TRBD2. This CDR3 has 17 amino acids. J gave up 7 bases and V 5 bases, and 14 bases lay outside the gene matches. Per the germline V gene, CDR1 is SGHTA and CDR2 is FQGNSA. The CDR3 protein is CASSPDGLAGALGEQYF. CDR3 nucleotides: TGTGCCAGCAGCCCCGACGGACTAGCGGGAGCACTGGGAGAGCAGTACTTC.

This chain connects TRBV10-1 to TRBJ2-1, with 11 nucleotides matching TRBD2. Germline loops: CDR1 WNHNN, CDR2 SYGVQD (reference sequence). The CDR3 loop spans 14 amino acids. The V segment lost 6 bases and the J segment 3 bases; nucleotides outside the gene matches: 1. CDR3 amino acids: CASSGTSGYNEQFF. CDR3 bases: TGCGCCAGCAGCGGGACTAGCGGCTACAATGAGCAGTTCTTC.

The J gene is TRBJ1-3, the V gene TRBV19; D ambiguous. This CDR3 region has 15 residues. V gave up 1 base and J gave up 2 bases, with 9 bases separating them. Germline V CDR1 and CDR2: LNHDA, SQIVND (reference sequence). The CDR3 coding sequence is TGTGCCAGTAGTATAGGCGCGAAGACTGGAAACACCATATATTTT. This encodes CASSIGAKTGNTIYF.

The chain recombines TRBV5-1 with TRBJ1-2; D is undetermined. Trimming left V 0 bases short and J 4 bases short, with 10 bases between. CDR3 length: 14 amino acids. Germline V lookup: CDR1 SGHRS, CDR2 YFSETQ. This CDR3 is CASSLGATAYGYTF. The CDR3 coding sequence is TGCGCCAGCAGCTTGGGGGCGACCGCCTATGGCTACACCTTC.

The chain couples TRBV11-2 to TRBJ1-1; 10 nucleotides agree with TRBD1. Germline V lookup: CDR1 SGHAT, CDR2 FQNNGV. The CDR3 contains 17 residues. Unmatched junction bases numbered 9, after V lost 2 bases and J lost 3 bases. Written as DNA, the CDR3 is TGTGCCAGCAGCTTATTAGCCCTGGGGACAGGGGACACTGAAGCTTTCTTT. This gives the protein CASSLLALGTGDTEAFF.

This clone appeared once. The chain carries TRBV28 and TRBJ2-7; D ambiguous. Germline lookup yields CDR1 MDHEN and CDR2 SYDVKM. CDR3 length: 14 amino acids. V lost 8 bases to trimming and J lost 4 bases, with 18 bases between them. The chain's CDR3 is CASASRIYAYEQYF. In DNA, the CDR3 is TGTGCCAGCGCAAGCAGGATTTACGCGTACGAGCAGTACTTC. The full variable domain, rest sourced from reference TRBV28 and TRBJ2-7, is DVKVTQSSRYLVKRTGEKVFLECVQDMDHENMFWYRQDPGLGLRLIYFSYDVKMKEKGDIPEGYSVSREKKERFSLILESASTNQTSMYLCASASRIYAYEQYFGPGTRLTVT.

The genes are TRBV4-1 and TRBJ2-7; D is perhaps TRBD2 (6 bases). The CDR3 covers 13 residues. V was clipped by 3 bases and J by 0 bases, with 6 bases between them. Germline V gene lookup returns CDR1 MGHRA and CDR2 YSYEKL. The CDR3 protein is CASSHGGSYEQYF. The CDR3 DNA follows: TGCGCCAGCAGCCACGGGGGCTCCTACGAGCAGTACTTC.

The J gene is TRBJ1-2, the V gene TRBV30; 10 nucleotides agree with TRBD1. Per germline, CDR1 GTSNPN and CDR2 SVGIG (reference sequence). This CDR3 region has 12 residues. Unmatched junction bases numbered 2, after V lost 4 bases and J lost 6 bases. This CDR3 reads CAWTTGGDGYTF. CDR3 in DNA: TGTGCCTGGACGACAGGGGGCGATGGCTACACCTTC.

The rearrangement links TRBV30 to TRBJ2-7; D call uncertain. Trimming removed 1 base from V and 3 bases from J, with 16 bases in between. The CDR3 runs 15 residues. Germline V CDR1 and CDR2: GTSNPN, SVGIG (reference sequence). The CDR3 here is CAWSGPSGLNYEQYF. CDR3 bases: TGTGCCTGGAGTGGCCCGTCTGGGCTAAACTACGAGCAGTACTTC.

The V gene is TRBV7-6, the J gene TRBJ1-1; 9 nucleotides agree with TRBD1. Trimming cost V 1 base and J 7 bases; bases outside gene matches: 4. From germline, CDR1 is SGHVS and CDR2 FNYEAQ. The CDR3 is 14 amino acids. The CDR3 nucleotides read TGTGCCAGCAGCTTAGGTTCGGGACAGGGTGAAGCTTTCTTT. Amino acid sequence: CASSLGSGQGEAFF.

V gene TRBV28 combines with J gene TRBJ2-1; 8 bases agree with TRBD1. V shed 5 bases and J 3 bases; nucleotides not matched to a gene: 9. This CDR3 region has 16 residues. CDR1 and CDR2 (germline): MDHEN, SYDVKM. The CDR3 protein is CASSLQPGQVYNEQFF. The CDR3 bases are TGTGCCAGCAGTCTCCAACCGGGACAGGTCTACAATGAGCAGTTCTTC.